The rows below give T cell receptor beta chains drawn from one sample of a study of blood T cell repertoires in COVID-19. Profiled with immunoSEQ multiplex PCR; TCRdb holds only in-frame clones, not every one. Here the sample spans tens of thousands of clones, more than 80% being singletons. The sequenced sample consisted of peripheral blood. The receptor set was obtained from a man aged 30 to 45 with acute or convalescent COVID-19. CDR3s include the opening cysteine and the closing phenylalanine or tryptophan. D genes are given only for firm matches. Size tells how often a clone was seen (once, few, many) or the class of an expanded clone, and some rows leave it out.

CDR3 DNA: TGTGCCAGCAGTTACGCGGGGTTGATGGGTGAAAAACTGTTTTTT
CDR3 protein: CASSYAGLMGEKLFF
clone size: -
J gene: TRBJ1-4
D gene: -
V gene: TRBV6-5

CDR3 DNA: TGTGCCAGCAGTGAACTTAGGAGCCGCAACACCGGGGAGCTGTTTTTT
CDR3 protein: CASSELRSRNTGELFF
clone size: -
J gene: TRBJ2-2
D gene: -
V gene: TRBV2

CDR3 DNA: TGTGCCAGCAGCGTAGGGAGGATAACCTCCGATACGCAGTATTTT
CDR3 protein: CASSVGRITSDTQYF
clone size: -
J gene: TRBJ2-3
D gene: -
V gene: TRBV9

CDR3 DNA: TGTGCCAGCAGCCCTCCAGGGGTGACCACTGAAGCTTTCTTT
CDR3 protein: CASSPPGVTTEAFF
clone size: once
J gene: TRBJ1-1
D gene: -
V gene: TRBV7-9

CDR3 DNA: TGTGCCAGCTCCCTCGAGGGGGCAAGTGGCACTGAAGCTTTCTTT
CDR3 protein: CASSLEGASGTEAFF
clone size: -
J gene: TRBJ1-1
D gene: TRBD1
V gene: TRBV18

CDR3 DNA: TGTGCCAGCAGCTTAGTAGTAGGGGATCGCTACGAGCAGTACTTC
CDR3 protein: CASSLVVGDRYEQYF
clone size: once
J gene: TRBJ2-7
D gene: -
V gene: TRBV7-2

CDR3 DNA: TGTGCCTGGGCGCATGCCGGGACTAGTTCTGGTACGCAGTATTTT
CDR3 protein: CAWAHAGTSSGTQYF
clone size: few
J gene: TRBJ2-3
D gene: TRBD2
V gene: TRBV30

CDR3 DNA: TGTGCCAGCAGCCAAGATCATTTGGACAGGCATGGCTACACCTTC
CDR3 protein: CASSQDHLDRHGYTF
clone size: -
J gene: TRBJ1-2
D gene: TRBD1
V gene: TRBV3-1/TRBV3-2

CDR3 DNA: TGTGCCAGCAGCACAGACAGGGTCACCGGAAACACCATATATTTT
CDR3 protein: CASSTDRVTGNTIYF
clone size: few
J gene: TRBJ1-3
D gene: TRBD1
V gene: TRBV7-2

CDR3 DNA: TGTGCCAGCAGTGATCTAAGCGGGGGGATAGATACGCAGTATTTT
CDR3 protein: CASSDLSGGIDTQYF
clone size: -
J gene: TRBJ2-3
D gene: TRBD2
V gene: TRBV2

CDR3 DNA: TGTGCCTGGAGTGGGGTGGAGGGAAATGAGCAGTTCTTC
CDR3 protein: CAWSGVEGNEQFF
clone size: -
J gene: TRBJ2-1
D gene: -
V gene: TRBV30

CDR3 DNA: TGCGCCAGCAGCTTGGCCAGGACAGGCCGGGGGGCTTTCTTT
CDR3 protein: CASSLARTGRGAFF
clone size: -
J gene: TRBJ1-1
D gene: TRBD1
V gene: TRBV5-1

CDR3 DNA: TGTGCCAGCAGCCCCAGGACGAACACCGGGGAGCTGTTTTTT
CDR3 protein: CASSPRTNTGELFF
clone size: -
J gene: TRBJ2-2
D gene: -
V gene: TRBV11-2

CDR3 DNA: TGTGCCAGCAGTTACTCCGGACAGGGATACACTGAAGCTTTCTTT
CDR3 protein: CASSYSGQGYTEAFF
clone size: -
J gene: TRBJ1-1
D gene: TRBD1
V gene: TRBV6-5

CDR3 DNA: TGCAGCGTTGGACACATGTTTGATGAGCAGTTCTTC
CDR3 protein: CSVGHMFDEQFF
clone size: -
J gene: TRBJ2-1
D gene: -
V gene: TRBV29-1

CDR3 DNA: TGTGCCAGCAGCCAAGGAGCGAACAGGGGGGGGAATGAAAAACTGTTTTTT
CDR3 protein: CASSQGANRGGNEKLFF
clone size: -
J gene: TRBJ1-4
D gene: TRBD1
V gene: TRBV3-1/TRBV3-2

CDR3 DNA: TGCAGCGTTGTGATAGGGGGCTACGAGCAGTACTTC
CDR3 protein: CSVVIGGYEQYF
clone size: -
J gene: TRBJ2-7
D gene: -
V gene: TRBV29-1

CDR3 DNA: TGTGCCAGCAGTTACTCCGGGACAGGGGGCTGGCAGCCCCAGCATTTT
CDR3 protein: CASSYSGTGGWQPQHF
clone size: -
J gene: TRBJ1-5
D gene: TRBD1
V gene: TRBV6-2/TRBV6-3

CDR3 DNA: TGCGCCAGCAGCCAGAGCGGGCCCTGGGGAGAGCAGTACTTC
CDR3 protein: CASSQSGPWGEQYF
clone size: once
J gene: TRBJ2-7
D gene: -
V gene: TRBV4-3

CDR3 DNA: TGCGCCAGCAGCTGGCCAGACAGGGGGCAGCAAGAGACCCAGTACTTC
CDR3 protein: CASSWPDRGQQETQYF
clone size: -
J gene: TRBJ2-5
D gene: TRBD1
V gene: TRBV5-1

CDR3 DNA: TGTGCCAGCAGGCCGACAGGGTCAAACTATGGCTACACCTTC
CDR3 protein: CASRPTGSNYGYTF
clone size: -
J gene: TRBJ1-2
D gene: TRBD1
V gene: TRBV6-5

CDR3 DNA: TGTGCCTTGAACACCGGACTAGCGAAGCCTAAAAACATTCAGTACTTC
CDR3 protein: CALNTGLAKPKNIQYF
clone size: -
J gene: TRBJ2-4
D gene: TRBD2
V gene: TRBV30

CDR3 DNA: TGCGCCAGCAGCCAAGGGCCGGGGTTGAACACTGAAGCTTTCTTT
CDR3 protein: CASSQGPGLNTEAFF
clone size: -
J gene: TRBJ1-1
D gene: -
V gene: TRBV4-1

CDR3 DNA: TGTGCCAGCAGCCAATCTTCCGGGAATGAAAAACTGTTTTTT
CDR3 protein: CASSQSSGNEKLFF
clone size: -
J gene: TRBJ1-4
D gene: -
V gene: TRBV3-1/TRBV3-2

CDR3 DNA: TGTGCCAGCTCACCCTGGACAGGGAAAAATGCTGAAGCTTTCTTT
CDR3 protein: CASSPWTGKNAEAFF
clone size: -
J gene: TRBJ1-1
D gene: TRBD1
V gene: TRBV18

CDR3 DNA: TGTGCCAGCAGTGAATCCCTACTAGCGGGATTTAATGAGCAGTTCTTC
CDR3 protein: CASSESLLAGFNEQFF
clone size: few
J gene: TRBJ2-1
D gene: TRBD2
V gene: TRBV25-1

CDR3 DNA: TGTGCGAGTACCTACTCTGGAAACACCATATATTTT
CDR3 protein: CASTYSGNTIYF
clone size: -
J gene: TRBJ1-3
D gene: -
V gene: TRBV2